Listed here are 17 T cell receptor beta chains from one sample, sequenced in a study of blood T cell repertoires in COVID-19. TCRdb keeps only in-frame clones here, not all; method: immunoSEQ multiplex PCR. This table has roughly 160,000 clones, about 80% appearing once. The sequencing sample was made of PBMCs or T cells enriched from blood (not recorded which). Receptor source: a man in his fifties who had recovered from COVID-19.

This chain uses TRBV12-3 or TRBV12-4 with TRBJ1-2, with 7 bases aligning to TRBD1. The CDR3 runs to 13 residues. V shed 7 bases and J 6 bases; nucleotides not matched to a gene: 8. Written as DNA, the CDR3 is TGTGCCAGCACGCGTAGGGGGCGCGATGGCTACACCTTC. Amino acids: CASTRRGRDGYTF.

J is TRBJ2-1 and V is TRBV24-1, with a weak D call TRBD2 (7 bases). V lost 6 bases and J lost 0, with 20 bases in between. Germline V CDR1 and CDR2: KGHDR, SFDVKD. The length of the CDR3 is 18 residues. CDR3 amino acids: CATSHPQGGRASYNEQFF. The CDR3 nucleotides read TGTGCCACCAGTCACCCTCAAGGGGGGAGGGCCTCCTACAATGAGCAGTTCTTC.

The chain recombines TRBV7-3 with TRBJ2-5; TRBD1 matches 9 bases. V lost 4 bases to trimming and J lost 5 bases; unmatched junction nucleotides: 2. From germline, CDR1 is SGHTA and CDR2 FQGTGA. This CDR3 has 13 amino acids. CDR3 DNA sequence: TGTGCCAGCAGCTCGGACAGGGGCGAGACCCAGTACTTC. Its translation: CASSSDRGETQYF.

The chain combines TRBV28 with TRBJ2-7; possible D gene TRBD1, 5 bases. The CDR3 runs 14 residues. Germline V gene sequence: CDR1 MDHEN, CDR2 SYDVKM. V dropped 5 bases and J dropped 11 bases, with 22 bases sitting between them. The CDR3 sequence: CASSGRGRVGSEYF. The CDR3 bases are TGTGCCAGCAGTGGAAGGGGCAGGGTTGGGTCTGAGTACTTC.

The J gene is TRBJ2-1, the V gene TRBV14, with 7 nucleotides matching TRBD1. Germline V CDR1 and CDR2: SGHDN, FVKESK. The length of the CDR3 is 21 residues. V shed 0 bases, J shed 0 bases, and the junction held 17 bases outside the gene matches. DNA for the CDR3: TGTGCCAGCAGCCAAGATCTTACAGGACAGGCCCGCTCCAACTCCTACAATGAGCAGTTCTTC. Amino acids: CASSQDLTGQARSNSYNEQFF.

The rearrangement joins TRBV5-4 to TRBJ2-7, with a weak D call TRBD1 (6 bases). V was trimmed by 0 bases and J by 3 bases, leaving 10 bases between them. This CDR3 is 14 amino acids long. Germline-derived CDR1 and CDR2 are SGHNT and YYREEE (reference sequence). CDR3 amino acids: CASSLGQGNYEQYF. For the CDR3, the DNA is TGTGCCAGCAGCTTGGGTCAGGGGAACTACGAGCAGTACTTC. The full variable domain, its missing parts supplied by reference TRBV5-4 and TRBJ2-7, is ETGVTQSPTHLIKTRGQQVTLRCSSQSGHNTVSWYQQALGQGPQFIFQYYREEENGRGNFPPRFSGLQFPNYSSELNVNALELDDSALYLCASSLGQGNYEQYFGPGTRLTVT.

This rearrangement joins TRBV24-1 to TRBJ1-5; the D is unclear. The CDR3 covers 15 residues. In germline, CDR1 is KGHDR, CDR2 SFDVKD. The germline V and J ends were trimmed by 4 bases and 5 bases, with 14 bases remaining between them. The CDR3 DNA follows: TGTGCCACCAGTGACCGCCGCGGGCCGTATCAGCCCCAGCATTTT. Translating it yields CATSDRRGPYQPQHF.

V usage is TRBV5-6 and J usage is TRBJ1-6; a possible D gene is TRBD1 (5 bases). Deletions cut 4 bases from V and 8 bases from J, with 19 bases between. This CDR3 contains 16 residues. Germline CDR1 reads SGHDT; CDR2 reads YYEEEE. This CDR3 is CASSTDGGAIDSPLHF. CDR3 nucleotide sequence: TGTGCCAGCAGCACCGACGGTGGGGCAATAGATTCACCCCTCCACTTT.

The chain employs TRBV10-3 and TRBJ1-3, with TRBD1 matching 7 bases. Per the germline V gene, CDR1 is ENHRY and CDR2 is SYGVKD. The CDR3 runs 14 residues. With 6 bases clipped from V and 2 bases from J, the junction kept 4 bases outside the gene matches. CDR3 amino acids: CAIRKQGAGNTIYF. CDR3 nucleotides: TGTGCCATCAGAAAGCAGGGGGCTGGAAACACCATATATTTT.

The rearrangement links TRBV3-1 (or the pseudogene TRBV3-2) to TRBJ1-4; the D gene is possibly TRBD1 (5 bases). The CDR3 has 15 residues. The V end was cut by 6 bases, the J end by 6 bases, with 17 bases between. Germline loops: CDR1 LGHDT, CDR2 YNNKEL (reference sequence). CDR3 DNA: TGTGCCAGCAGACAGGCAGGGTCCCCTGATGAAAAACTGTTTTTT. Residues: CASRQAGSPDEKLFF.

The V gene is TRBV29-1, the J gene TRBJ1-4; D unresolved. In germline, CDR1 is SQVTM, CDR2 ANQGSEA. V was shortened by 0 bases and J by 7 bases, with 24 bases between the two germline ends. This CDR3 is 18 amino acids long. The CDR3 bases are TGCAGCGTTGAAGATCTGGAGGGTGTATCTTATACGAGTGAAAAACTGTTTTTT. Translated, it gives CSVEDLEGVSYTSEKLFF.

The chain combines TRBV5-1 with TRBJ2-3; 9 positions match TRBD2. The CDR3 runs 16 residues. V gave up 4 bases and J gave up 4 bases; unmatched junction bases: 10. Germline V gene data show CDR1 as SGHRS and CDR2 as YFSETQ. The CDR3 is CASSPWREGPPDTQYF. The CDR3 nucleotides read TGCGCCAGCAGCCCTTGGCGGGAGGGCCCCCCAGATACGCAGTATTTT.

The chain links TRBV4-1 to TRBJ1-6, with a weak D call TRBD1 (5 bases). The CDR3 is made up of 15 amino acids. V was cut by 5 bases and J by 8 bases, with 16 bases left in between. Germline V lookup: CDR1 MGHRA, CDR2 YSYEKL. CDR3 amino acids: CASSTRQPFDSPLHF. The DNA of the CDR3 is TGCGCCAGCAGCACCCGACAGCCCTTTGATTCACCCCTCCACTTT.

The genes are TRBV19 and TRBJ2-5; 7 bases map to TRBD1. Germline V gives CDR1 LNHDA, CDR2 SQIVND (reference sequence). The CDR3 covers 14 residues. The ends lost 6 bases at V and 2 bases at J; junction bases unmatched: 6. CDR3 sequence: CASRAGTAQETQYF. CDR3 in DNA: TGTGCCAGTAGGGCAGGGACAGCTCAAGAGACCCAGTACTTC.

V and J are TRBV30 and TRBJ2-7; weak D call: TRBD2 (6 bases). V lost 2 bases and J 7 bases, leaving 21 bases between the germline ends. The V gene's germline CDR1 is GTSNPN and CDR2 SVGIG (reference sequence). The CDR3 covers 15 residues. The CDR3 coding sequence is TGTGCCTGGAGTCCTACTAGCCCCAGGGCTCTTGAGCAGTACTTC. Translating it yields CAWSPTSPRALEQYF.

This chain links TRBV9 with TRBJ2-3, with 10 nucleotides matching TRBD2. Germline V gives CDR1 SGDLS, CDR2 YYNGEE. This CDR3 has 15 residues. V lost 3 bases and J lost 3; bases outside the gene matches: 4. CDR3 sequence (DNA): TGTGCCAGCAGCGCCCTAGCGGGAGAGACAGATACGCAGTATTTT. Residues: CASSALAGETDTQYF.

V usage is TRBV11-3 and J usage is TRBJ2-1; TRBD2 is a possible D gene (5 bases). There are 13 residues in the CDR3. V was cut by 1 base and J by 9 bases, with 10 bases left in between. Germline-derived CDR1 and CDR2 are SGHNT and YENEEA. The CDR3 DNA reads TGTGCCAGCAGCTTAGTCCGAGGGAGTGAGCAGTTCTTC. It yields the protein CASSLVRGSEQFF.